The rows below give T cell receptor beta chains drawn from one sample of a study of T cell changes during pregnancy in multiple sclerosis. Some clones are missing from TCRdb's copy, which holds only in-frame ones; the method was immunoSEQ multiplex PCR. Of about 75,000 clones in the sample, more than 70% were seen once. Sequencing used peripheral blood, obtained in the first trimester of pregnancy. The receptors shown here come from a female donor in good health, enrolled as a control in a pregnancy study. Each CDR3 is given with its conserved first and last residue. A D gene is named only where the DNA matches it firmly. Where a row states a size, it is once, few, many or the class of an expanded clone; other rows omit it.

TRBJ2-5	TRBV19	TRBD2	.	CASTRTSGGQETQYF	TGTGCCAGTACCCGAACTAGCGGGGGACAAGAGACCCAGTACTTC
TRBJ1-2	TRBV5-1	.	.	CASSFEGGVGYTF	TGCGCCAGCAGCTTCGAGGGAGGGGTTGGCTACACCTTC
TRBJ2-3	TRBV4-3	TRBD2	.	CASSQDVLATDTQYF	TGCGCCAGCAGCCAAGATGTACTAGCGACAGATACGCAGTATTTT
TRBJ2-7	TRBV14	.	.	CASSGAGSQYF	TGTGCCAGCAGCGGGGCCGGGTCGCAGTACTTC
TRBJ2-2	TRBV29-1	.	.	CSVSWTQPNTGELFF	TGCAGCGTTTCGTGGACTCAACCGAACACCGGGGAGCTGTTTTTT
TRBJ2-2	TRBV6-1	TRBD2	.	CASSDIAGQNTGELFF	TGTGCCAGCAGTGATATAGCGGGACAGAACACCGGGGAGCTGTTTTTT
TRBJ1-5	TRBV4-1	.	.	CASSQPSGQQNQPQHF	TGCGCCAGCAGCCAACCCTCCGGACAGCAGAATCAGCCCCAGCATTTT
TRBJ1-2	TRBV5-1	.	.	CASSQGTQTVGYTF	TGCGCCAGCAGCCAAGGGACTCAGACGGTTGGCTACACCTTC
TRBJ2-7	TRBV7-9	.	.	CASQHRETELYEQYF	TGTGCCAGCCAACACCGGGAGACGGAACTTTACGAGCAGTACTTC
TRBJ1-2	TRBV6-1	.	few	CASSEALRVYGYTF	TGTGCCAGCAGTGAAGCGCTCAGGGTGTATGGCTACACCTTC
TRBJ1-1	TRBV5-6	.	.	CASSLPQGNTEAFF	TGTGCCAGCAGCTTACCACAGGGTAACACTGAAGCTTTCTTT
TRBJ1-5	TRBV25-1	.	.	CASRGSGNQPQHF	TGTGCCAGCAGGGGCTCGGGCAATCAGCCCCAGCATTTT
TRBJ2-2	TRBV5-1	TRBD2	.	CASSLDGTSVNTGELFF	TGCGCCAGCAGCTTGGACGGGACTAGCGTGAACACCGGGGAGCTGTTTTTT
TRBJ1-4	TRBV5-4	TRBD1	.	CASSLQGQGSGEKLFF	TGTGCCAGCAGCCTACAGGGGCAGGGGTCGGGTGAAAAACTGTTTTTT
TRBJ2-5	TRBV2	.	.	CASSPQETQYF	TGTGCCAGCAGCCCGCAAGAGACCCAGTACTTC
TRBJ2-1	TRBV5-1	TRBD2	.	CASSFTRLAGGNEQFF	TGCGCCAGCAGTTTCACCCGACTAGCGGGGGGCAATGAGCAGTTCTTC
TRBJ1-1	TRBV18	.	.	CASSPKTSVEMNTEAFF	TGTGCCAGCTCACCCAAAACGTCAGTGGAGATGAACACTGAAGCTTTCTTT
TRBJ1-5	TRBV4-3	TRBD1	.	CASSQDMGGQEGQPQHF	TGCGCCAGCAGCCAAGATATGGGGGGACAGGAGGGTCAGCCCCAGCATTTT
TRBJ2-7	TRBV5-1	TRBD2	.	CASSFNAGGLSYEQYF	TGCGCCAGCAGCTTTAATGCGGGGGGGCTATCCTACGAGCAGTACTTC
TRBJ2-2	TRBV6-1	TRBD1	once	CASRQGPSTGELFF	TGTGCCAGCAGACAGGGGCCTTCCACCGGGGAGCTGTTTTTT
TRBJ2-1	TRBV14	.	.	CASSQGLGLKQFF	TGTGCCAGCAGCCAGGGATTGGGACTCAAGCAGTTCTTC
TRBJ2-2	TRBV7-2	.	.	CASSFPEGARTGELFF	TGTGCCAGCAGCTTCCCAGAAGGGGCGCGGACCGGGGAGCTGTTTTTT